This is a list of T cell receptor beta chains from one sample in a study of blood T cells in healthy people across ages. One entry per CDR3 protein results from TCRdb running MiXCR on the 5' RACE reads. The data show some 880,000 distinct CDR3 sequences, with roughly 40% seen just once and 10% to 15% held by the top ten. The sample consisted of blood. Receptors originate from a man aged 18 to 29 in good health. The CDR3 runs from the conserved cysteine through the conserved F or W. Fields, in order: D gene, J gene, V gene, clone size, CDR3 protein, CDR3 DNA. A D gene is named only where the DNA matches it firmly. Rows may omit the clone size; those that give it use once, few, many or a size class.

D: TRBD1
J: TRBJ2-1
V: TRBV28
size: few
CDR3: CASGFQTSDRGTYNEQFF
DNA: TGTGCCAGCGGTTTCCAAACCTCGGACAGGGGAACCTACAATGAGCAGTTCTTC

D: -
J: TRBJ2-7
V: TRBV5-1
size: once
CDR3: CASSLEGGSSSYEQYF
DNA: TGCGCCAGCAGCTTGGAAGGCGGCAGCAGTTCCTACGAGCAGTACTTC

D: TRBD2
J: TRBJ2-3
V: TRBV6-5
size: few
CDR3: CASSRAGDDTDTQYF
DNA: TGTGCCAGCAGTCGGGCGGGGGATGATACAGATACGCAGTATTTT

D: -
J: TRBJ2-3
V: TRBV6-2/TRBV6-3
size: -
CDR3: CASGPIPDTQYF
DNA: TGTGCCAGTGGCCCAATTCCGGATACGCAGTATTTT

D: -
J: TRBJ2-6
V: TRBV7-9
size: few
CDR3: CASIFGDHSGANVLTF
DNA: TGTGCCAGCATTTTTGGGGATCACTCTGGGGCCAACGTCCTGACTTTC

D: TRBD2
J: TRBJ2-3
V: TRBV12-3/TRBV12-4
size: -
CDR3: CASSLLAGNTDMEYF
DNA: TGTGCCAGCAGTTTACTAGCGGGGAACACAGATATGGAGTATTTT

D: -
J: TRBJ2-5
V: TRBV20-1
size: -
CDR3: CRAKASGFNAETQYF
DNA: TGCAGAGCTAAAGCGTCCGGTTTTAACGCGGAGACCCAGTACTTC

D: -
J: TRBJ1-1
V: TRBV7-6
size: -
CDR3: CASSSGGGTEAFF
DNA: TGTGCCAGCAGCTCCGGTGGGGGGACTGAAGCTTTCTTT

D: TRBD2
J: TRBJ2-1
V: TRBV4-2
size: few
CDR3: CASSPASGGDNEQFF
DNA: TGTGCCAGCAGCCCAGCTAGCGGGGGGGACAATGAGCAGTTCTTC

D: -
J: TRBJ2-1
V: TRBV5-5
size: many
CDR3: CASSLWGQSSYNEQFF
DNA: TGTGCCAGCAGCTTGTGGGGCCAAAGCTCCTACAATGAGCAGTTCTTC

D: TRBD2
J: TRBJ2-3
V: TRBV20-1
size: -
CDR3: CSARGLAGRTDTQYF
DNA: TGCAGTGCTAGAGGGCTAGCGGGGAGGACAGATACGCAGTATTTT

D: TRBD1
J: TRBJ2-1
V: TRBV7-9
size: -
CDR3: CASSQPSTGGYNEQFF
DNA: TGTGCCAGCAGCCAACCCTCTACAGGGGGGTACAATGAGCAGTTCTTC

D: -
J: TRBJ1-1
V: TRBV5-4
size: -
CDR3: CASARDGTEAFF
DNA: TGTGCCAGCGCAAGGGATGGCACTGAAGCTTTCTTT

D: TRBD2
J: TRBJ2-1
V: TRBV9
size: -
CDR3: CASSVDRGGLGEQFF
DNA: TGTGCCAGCAGCGTAGATCGGGGGGGGCTAGGAGAGCAGTTCTTC

D: -
J: TRBJ2-1
V: TRBV4-3
size: once
CDR3: CASSQDTAPSANEQFF
DNA: TGCGCCAGCAGCCAAGATACTGCCCCAAGTGCCAATGAGCAGTTCTTC

D: -
J: TRBJ2-1
V: TRBV6-4
size: many
CDR3: CASSDSASHEQFF
DNA: TGTGCCAGCAGTGACTCGGCTAGCCATGAGCAGTTCTTC

D: -
J: TRBJ2-3
V: TRBV29-1
size: -
CDR3: CSVEDTDSVGTDTQYF
DNA: TGCAGCGTTGAAGATACGGACAGTGTAGGCACAGATACGCAGTATTTT

D: -
J: TRBJ2-1
V: TRBV12-3/TRBV12-4
size: few
CDR3: CASGLSTARREQFF
DNA: TGTGCCAGCGGTTTATCGACAGCCAGGCGGGAGCAGTTCTTC

D: -
J: TRBJ1-1
V: TRBV7-2
size: many
CDR3: CASSLPTVNTEAFF
DNA: TGTGCCAGCAGCCTACCGACAGTTAACACTGAAGCTTTCTTT

D: -
J: TRBJ1-1
V: TRBV18
size: -
CDR3: CASSPPYGSENTEAFF
DNA: TGTGCCAGCTCACCTCCCTATGGGTCGGAGAACACTGAAGCTTTCTTT

D: -
J: TRBJ1-1
V: TRBV20-1
size: -
CDR3: CSASSGAGTEAFF
DNA: TGCAGTGCTAGTAGCGGAGCTGGCACTGAAGCTTTCTTT

D: -
J: TRBJ2-5
V: TRBV6-5
size: few
CDR3: CASSYSAREVVETQYF
DNA: TGTGCCAGCAGTTACTCGGCCAGGGAGGTTGTAGAGACCCAGTACTTC

D: -
J: TRBJ2-7
V: TRBV29-1
size: many
CDR3: CSVGTDYEQYF
DNA: TGCAGCGTAGGGACGGACTACGAGCAGTACTTC

D: -
J: TRBJ1-6
V: TRBV27
size: -
CDR3: CASSSVGSSYNSPLHF
DNA: TGTGCCAGCAGTTCCGTGGGGAGCTCCTATAATTCACCCCTCCACTTT

D: -
J: TRBJ2-3
V: TRBV28
size: -
CDR3: CASNGGGTGTQYF
DNA: TGTGCCAGCAACGGCGGAGGCACAGGTACGCAGTATTTT

D: -
J: TRBJ2-5
V: TRBV20-1
size: few
CDR3: CSARVSGNPETQYF
DNA: TGCAGTGCTAGGGTTTCGGGGAACCCAGAGACCCAGTACTTC

D: -
J: TRBJ1-1
V: TRBV4-1
size: -
CDR3: CASSQVGSEGQGAFF
DNA: TGCGCCAGCAGCCAAGTGGGGTCAGAGGGGCAAGGAGCTTTCTTT

D: -
J: TRBJ2-3
V: TRBV20-1
size: -
CDR3: CSGSGSGTDTQYF
DNA: TGCAGTGGATCCGGGAGCGGCACAGATACGCAGTATTTT

D: -
J: TRBJ1-1
V: TRBV20-1
size: -
CDR3: CSAGGEMNTEAFF
DNA: TGCAGTGCGGGCGGAGAGATGAACACTGAAGCTTTCTTT

D: -
J: TRBJ1-3
V: TRBV27
size: once
CDR3: CASRATASSGNTIYF
DNA: TGTGCCAGCAGGGCGACAGCTAGCTCTGGAAACACCATATATTTT

D: -
J: TRBJ2-6
V: TRBV20-1
size: -
CDR3: CSAAQGPGANVLTF
DNA: TGCAGTGCCGCGCAGGGACCCGGGGCCAACGTCCTGACTTTC

D: -
J: TRBJ1-5
V: TRBV12-3/TRBV12-4
size: -
CDR3: CANSFGPGPNQPQHF
DNA: TGTGCCAACAGTTTTGGCCCCGGTCCAAATCAGCCCCAGCATTTT

D: -
J: TRBJ2-1
V: TRBV4-3
size: many
CDR3: CASSQEAWYNEQFF
DNA: TGCGCCAGCAGCCAAGAAGCGTGGTACAATGAGCAGTTCTTC

D: -
J: TRBJ1-6
V: TRBV6-6
size: few
CDR3: CASSYETVYNSPLHF
DNA: TGTGCCAGCAGTTACGAGACAGTTTATAATTCACCCCTCCACTTT

D: -
J: TRBJ1-1
V: TRBV7-9
size: -
CDR3: CANSFGPTEAFF
DNA: TGTGCCAACAGCTTTGGGCCAACTGAAGCTTTCTTT

D: -
J: TRBJ2-7
V: TRBV3-1
size: -
CDR3: CASSQDGCEQYF
DNA: TGTGCCAGCAGCCAAGACGGGTGCGAGCAGTACTTC

D: -
J: TRBJ2-3
V: TRBV12-3/TRBV12-4
size: many
CDR3: CASHASGDTQYF
DNA: TGTGCCAGCCATGCGTCAGGGGATACGCAGTATTTT

D: TRBD1
J: TRBJ2-5
V: TRBV9
size: -
CDR3: CASSELGQGRETQYF
DNA: TGTGCCAGCAGTGAGTTGGGACAGGGACGAGAGACCCAGTACTTC

D: TRBD1
J: TRBJ2-7
V: TRBV7-9
size: many
CDR3: CASSSRDSVWYEQYF
DNA: TGTGCCAGCAGCTCCCGGGACAGTGTTTGGTACGAGCAGTACTTC

D: TRBD2
J: TRBJ2-3
V: TRBV7-2
size: few
CDR3: CASTQLAGIGNADTQYF
DNA: TGTGCCAGCACCCAACTAGCGGGGATCGGGAACGCAGATACGCAGTATTTT

D: -
J: TRBJ2-5
V: TRBV29-1
size: -
CDR3: CCVVPPVHKETQYF
DNA: TGCTGCGTTGTTCCTCCGGTCCATAAAGAGACCCAGTACTTC

D: -
J: TRBJ2-7
V: TRBV18
size: many
CDR3: CASSPVLGSYEQYF
DNA: TGTGCCAGCTCACCGGTCTTGGGCTCCTACGAGCAGTACTTC

D: -
J: TRBJ2-5
V: TRBV6-5
size: many
CDR3: CASSTERYQETQYF
DNA: TGTGCCAGCAGTACCGAGCGGTACCAAGAGACCCAGTACTTC

D: -
J: TRBJ2-1
V: TRBV12-3/TRBV12-4
size: -
CDR3: CASKTLHGNEQFF
DNA: TGTGCCAGCAAGACACTACACGGGAATGAGCAGTTCTTC

D: -
J: TRBJ1-2
V: TRBV7-9
size: few
CDR3: CASSQTARGYTF
DNA: TGTGCCAGCAGCCAAACGGCCCGTGGCTACACCTTC

D: -
J: TRBJ2-7
V: TRBV6-1
size: -
CDR3: CASSGEISSYEQYF
DNA: TGTGCCAGCAGTGGCGAGATCAGCTCCTACGAGCAGTACTTC